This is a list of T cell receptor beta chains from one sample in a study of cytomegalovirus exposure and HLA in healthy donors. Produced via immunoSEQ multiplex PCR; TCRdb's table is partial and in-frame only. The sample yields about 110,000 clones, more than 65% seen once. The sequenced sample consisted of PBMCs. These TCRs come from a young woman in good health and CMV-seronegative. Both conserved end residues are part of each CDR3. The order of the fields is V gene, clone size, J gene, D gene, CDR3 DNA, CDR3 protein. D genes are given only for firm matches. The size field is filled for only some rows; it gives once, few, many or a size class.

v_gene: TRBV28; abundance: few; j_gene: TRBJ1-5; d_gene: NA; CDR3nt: TGTGCCAGCAGTCCCGTTAATCAGCCCCAGCATTTT; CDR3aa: CASSPVNQPQHF
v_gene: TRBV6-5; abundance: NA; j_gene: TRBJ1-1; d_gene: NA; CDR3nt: TGTGCCAGCAGTTTTCGAGCAGGGCCCACTGAAGCTTTCTTT; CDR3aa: CASSFRAGPTEAFF
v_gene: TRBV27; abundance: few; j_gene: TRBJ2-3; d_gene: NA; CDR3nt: TGTGCCAGCAGCCGGGAGAAAGGCACAGATACGCAGTATTTT; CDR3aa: CASSREKGTDTQYF
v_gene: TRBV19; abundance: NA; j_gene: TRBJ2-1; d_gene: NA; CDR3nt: TGTGCCAGTAGTCAGCGGATAACCTACAATGAGCAGTTCTTC; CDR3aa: CASSQRITYNEQFF
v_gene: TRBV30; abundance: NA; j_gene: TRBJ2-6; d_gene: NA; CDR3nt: TGTGCCTGGTCTTATGGGGCCAACGTCCTGACTTTC; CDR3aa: CAWSYGANVLTF
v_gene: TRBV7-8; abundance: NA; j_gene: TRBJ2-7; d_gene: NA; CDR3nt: TGTGCCAGCGGAACAGGTTCAGAGCAGTACTTC; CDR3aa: CASGTGSEQYF
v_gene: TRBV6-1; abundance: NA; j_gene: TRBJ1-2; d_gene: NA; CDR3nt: TGTGCCAGCAGGGCGGCGGGGGGCTATGGCTACACCTTC; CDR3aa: CASRAAGGYGYTF
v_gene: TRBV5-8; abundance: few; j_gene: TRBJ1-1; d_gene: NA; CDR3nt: TGTGCCAGCAGCAGGCGCGGGGTCGGATCGGCTGAAGCTTTCTTT; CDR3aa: CASSRRGVGSAEAFF
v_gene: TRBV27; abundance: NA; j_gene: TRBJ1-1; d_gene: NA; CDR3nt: TGTGCCAGCAGTTTAGGCAGTAACACTGAAGCTTTCTTT; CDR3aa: CASSLGSNTEAFF
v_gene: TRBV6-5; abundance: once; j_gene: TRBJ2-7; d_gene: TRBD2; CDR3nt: TGTGCCAGCAGTTACCAGACTAGCGGGCGCTACGAGCAGTACTTC; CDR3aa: CASSYQTSGRYEQYF
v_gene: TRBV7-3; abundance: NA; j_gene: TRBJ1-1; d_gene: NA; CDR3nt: TGTGCCAGCAGCTTAAATTTAGAGGGGAACACTGAAGCTTTCTTT; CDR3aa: CASSLNLEGNTEAFF
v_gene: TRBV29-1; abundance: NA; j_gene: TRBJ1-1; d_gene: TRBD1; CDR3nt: TGCAGCGTTAGGGGGCAGAACACTGAAGCTTTCTTT; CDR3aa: CSVRGQNTEAFF
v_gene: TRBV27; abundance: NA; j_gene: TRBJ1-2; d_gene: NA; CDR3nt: TGTGCCAGCAGTTTATCGAAAGGGGCTCGTGGCTACACCTTC; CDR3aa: CASSLSKGARGYTF
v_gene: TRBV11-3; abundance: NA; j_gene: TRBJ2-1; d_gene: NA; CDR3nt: TGTGCCAGCAGCAGGGCGGGACCCACGACCCATGAGCAGTTCTTC; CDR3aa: CASSRAGPTTHEQFF
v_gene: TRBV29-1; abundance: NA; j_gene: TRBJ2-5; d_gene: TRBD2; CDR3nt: TGCAGCGTGGAAACTAGCGGAGAGACCCAGTACTTC; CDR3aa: CSVETSGETQYF
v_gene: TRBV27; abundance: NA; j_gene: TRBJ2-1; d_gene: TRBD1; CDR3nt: TGTGCCAGCAGTTCGACAGGGGATGAGCAGTTCTTC; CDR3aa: CASSSTGDEQFF
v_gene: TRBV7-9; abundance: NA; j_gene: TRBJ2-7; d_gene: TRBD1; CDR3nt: TGTGCCAGCAGCAAGGACAGGGGGAGCTCCTACGAGCAGTACTTC; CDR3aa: CASSKDRGSSYEQYF
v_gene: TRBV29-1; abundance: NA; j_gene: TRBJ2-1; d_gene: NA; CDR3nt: TGCAGCGCGACTAGTAACTTTGCGAGTGAGCAGTTCTTC; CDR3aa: CSATSNFASEQFF
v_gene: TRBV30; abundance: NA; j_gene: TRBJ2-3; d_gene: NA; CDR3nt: TGTGCCTGGAGCCAAACCGGGACAGATACGCAGTATTTT; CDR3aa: CAWSQTGTDTQYF
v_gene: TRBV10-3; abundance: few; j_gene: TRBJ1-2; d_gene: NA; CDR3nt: TGTGCCATCAGTGAGCCCATGAGGGTCTGGGGTGGCTACACCTTC; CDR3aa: CAISEPMRVWGGYTF
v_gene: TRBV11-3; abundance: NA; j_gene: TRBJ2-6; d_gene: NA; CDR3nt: TGTGCCAGCAGCTTAGATCGAAAGCTCGGCTCTGGGGCCAACGTCCTGACTTTC; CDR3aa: CASSLDRKLGSGANVLTF
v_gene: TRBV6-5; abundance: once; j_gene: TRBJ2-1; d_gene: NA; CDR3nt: TGTGCCAGCAGTTACGCCCCTAGCGCCAATGAGCAGTTCTTC; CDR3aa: CASSYAPSANEQFF
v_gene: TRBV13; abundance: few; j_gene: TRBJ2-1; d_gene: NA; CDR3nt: TGTGCCAGCAGCGATCCGGGGGGCAGAGCCTACAATGAGCAGTTCTTC; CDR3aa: CASSDPGGRAYNEQFF
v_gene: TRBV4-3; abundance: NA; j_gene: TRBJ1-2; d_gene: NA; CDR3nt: TGCGCCAGCGGTCCCGGGATCACTAACTATGGCTACACCTTC; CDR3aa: CASGPGITNYGYTF
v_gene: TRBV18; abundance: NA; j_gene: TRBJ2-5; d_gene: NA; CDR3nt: TGTGCCAGCTCACCACCCACAGGGAAAGAGACCCAGTACTTC; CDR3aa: CASSPPTGKETQYF
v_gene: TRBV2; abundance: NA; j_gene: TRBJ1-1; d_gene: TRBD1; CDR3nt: TGTGCCAGCAGTCCCGGGACAGGGGGGCTGTTCGGAGCTTTCTTT; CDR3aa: CASSPGTGGLFGAFF
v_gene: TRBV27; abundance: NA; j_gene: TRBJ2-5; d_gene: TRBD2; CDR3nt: TGTGCCAGCAGCCCCTCGGCTAGCGGGTTGGAGACCCAGTACTTC; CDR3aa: CASSPSASGLETQYF
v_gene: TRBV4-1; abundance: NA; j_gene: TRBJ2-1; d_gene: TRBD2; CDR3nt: TGCGCCAGCAGCCAAGATCTGTCTCGGGGGGAAGAGCAGTTCTTC; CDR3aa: CASSQDLSRGEEQFF
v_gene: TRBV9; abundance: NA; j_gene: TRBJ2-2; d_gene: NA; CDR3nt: TGTGCCAGCAGCGTAGAACAGTACACCGGGGAGCTGTTTTTT; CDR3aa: CASSVEQYTGELFF
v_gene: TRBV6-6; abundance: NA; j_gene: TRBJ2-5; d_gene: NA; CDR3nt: TGTGCCAGCAGTTACTCGAACGGCGGGGAAGAGACCCAGTACTTC; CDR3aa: CASSYSNGGEETQYF
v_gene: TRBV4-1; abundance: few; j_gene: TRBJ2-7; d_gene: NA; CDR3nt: TGCGCCAGCAGCGAAGACAGAGGGTCACAGTACTTC; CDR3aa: CASSEDRGSQYF
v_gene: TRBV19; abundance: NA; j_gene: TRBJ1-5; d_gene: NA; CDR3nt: TGTGCCAGTAGTCTAAAACAGGGAACTCAGCCCCAGCATTTT; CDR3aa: CASSLKQGTQPQHF
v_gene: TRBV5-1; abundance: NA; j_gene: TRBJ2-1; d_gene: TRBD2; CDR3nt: TGCGCCAGCAGCCTTCCGGGACTAGCGGGGTCCTCCTACAATGAGCAGTTCTTC; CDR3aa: CASSLPGLAGSSYNEQFF
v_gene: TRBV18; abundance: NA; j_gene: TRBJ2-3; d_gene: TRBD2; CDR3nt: TGTGCCAGCCTTAGCGGGGGGCCCGATACGCAGTATTTT; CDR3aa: CASLSGGPDTQYF
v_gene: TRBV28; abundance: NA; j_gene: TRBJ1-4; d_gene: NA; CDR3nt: TGTGCCAGCAGTCAAGTCGGGGTATCAACTAATGAAAAACTGTTTTTT; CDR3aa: CASSQVGVSTNEKLFF
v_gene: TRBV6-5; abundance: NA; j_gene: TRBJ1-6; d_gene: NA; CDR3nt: TGTGCCAGCAGTTCCATGACAGCTCCTAGGGATTCACCCCTCCACTTT; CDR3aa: CASSSMTAPRDSPLHF
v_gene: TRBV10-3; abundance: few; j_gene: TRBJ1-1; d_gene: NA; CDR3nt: TGTGCCATCAGTGACAGGGTAGACATCGAAGCTTTCTTT; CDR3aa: CAISDRVDIEAFF
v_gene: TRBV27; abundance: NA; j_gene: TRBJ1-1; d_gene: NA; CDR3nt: TGTGCCAGCAGTTGGTCGCCGGACACTGAAGCTTTCTTT; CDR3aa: CASSWSPDTEAFF
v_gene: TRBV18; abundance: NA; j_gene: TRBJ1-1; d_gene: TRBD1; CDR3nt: TGTGCCAGCTCCCTCGGACAGGGACTGAACACTGAAGCTTTCTTT; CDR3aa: CASSLGQGLNTEAFF
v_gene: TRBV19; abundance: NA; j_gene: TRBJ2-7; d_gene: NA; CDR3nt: TGTGCCAGTAGTCCTACCTCACTACCCCTTAAGTACGAGCAGTACTTC; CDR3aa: CASSPTSLPLKYEQYF
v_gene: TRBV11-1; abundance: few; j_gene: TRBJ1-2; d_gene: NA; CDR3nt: TGTGCCAGCAGCTTACAGGTCGATACTTCGGATAACTATGGCTACACCTTC; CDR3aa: CASSLQVDTSDNYGYTF
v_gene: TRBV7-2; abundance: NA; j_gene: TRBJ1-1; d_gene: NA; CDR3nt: TGTGCCAGCAGCTCGACAGTGGTAAACACTGAAGCTTTCTTT; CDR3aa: CASSSTVVNTEAFF
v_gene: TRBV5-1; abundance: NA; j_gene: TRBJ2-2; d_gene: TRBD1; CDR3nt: TGCGCCAGCAGCTGGGGACAGACAGCCACCGGGGAGCTGTTTTTT; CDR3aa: CASSWGQTATGELFF
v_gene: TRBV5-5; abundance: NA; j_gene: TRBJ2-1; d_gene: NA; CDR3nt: TGTGCCAGCAGCACCACAGGAAACAATGAGCAGTTCTTC; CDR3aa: CASSTTGNNEQFF
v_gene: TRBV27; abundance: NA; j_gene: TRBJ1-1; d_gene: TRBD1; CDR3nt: TGTGCCAGCAGTTGGGGGACAGGGAACACTGAAGCTTTCTTT; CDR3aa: CASSWGTGNTEAFF
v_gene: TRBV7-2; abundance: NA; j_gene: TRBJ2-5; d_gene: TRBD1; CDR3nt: TGTGCCAGCAGCCTCTCCGGGACAGACCAAGAGACCCAGTACTTC; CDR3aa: CASSLSGTDQETQYF